This T cell receptor beta chain was recovered during a study of glioma-infiltrating T cells after dendritic cell vaccination. Overall study context: Glioblastoma patients came from Phase I and II dendritic cell vaccination trials.

Time point indicated: after dendritic cell vaccination, including at tumor progression/relapse. Fresh-frozen tumor tissue and more than two years of survival data were available for all. Primers: 60 V beta forward and 13 J beta reverse. Clones were sequenced by immunoSEQ multiplex PCR, and TCRdb holds only the in-frame ones, with some missing. The table records 65,000 to 80,000 clones, more than 75% of them present only once. Germline CDR1 SGHTA, CDR2 FQGTGA. Germline trimming cut 2 bases from V and 5 bases from J; bases unmatched to any gene: 3. The CDR3 runs 14 residues. The study's findings and limits: Higher TCR clonality did not directly relate to longer survival.

Comments on this clone: Antigen: not known.

This chain joins TRBV7-3 and TRBJ2-1; 7 positions agree with TRBD1. The sample here was blood, taken after dendritic cell vaccination. The TCR originated in a human donor with glioblastoma. This chain's CDR3 is CASSLVTGDNEQFF. CDR3 nucleotide sequence: TGTGCCAGCAGCTTAGTTACAGGGGACAATGAGCAGTTCTTC.